This TCR beta chain stems from a study of vaccination and CD4 T cells after COVID-19. Overall study: Blood was drawn a median about 75 days post second dose, range 14 to 241.

This clonotype was seen more than once but under ten times. Its antigen is not identified. The CDR3 is 15 residues long. Between the trimmed V and J ends, which lost 5 bases and 10 bases, there was a span of 21 bases. Germline V CDR1 and CDR2: LNHDA, SQIVND (reference sequence). Sequencing of the DNA from cultured CD4+ T cells was carried out with the Oncomine TCR Beta short-read assay. TCRdb re-called the PCR reads through MiXCR, storing one row per CDR3 protein. This repertoire shows about 21,000 distinct CDR3 sequences, roughly 60% found once; its top ten account for roughly 24%. Treatment indicated: roughly 10-day PBMC culture with coronavirus spike peptide pools or control peptides (ViraFEST assay). Healthy people receiving the vaccine had no prior SARS-CoV-2 infection, a status indicated by nucleocapsid antibodies testing negative before and after vaccination.

The sequence derives from a human donor who received a COVID-19 vaccine. The V gene is TRBV19, the J gene TRBJ2-4; no clear D. This specimen consisted of CD4+ T cells from blood, cultured in vitro, obtained before SARS-CoV-2 vaccination. The chain's CDR3 is CASSEDRATSAIQYF. The CDR3 bases are TGTGCCAGTAGTGAAGATCGGGCGACGAGTGCGATTCAGTACTTC.